This is a list of T cell receptor beta chains from one sample in a study of PD-L1 blockade in urothelial cancer. Repertoires were generated with immunoSEQ multiplex PCR, while TCRdb's copy carries only in-frame clones and drops some. Of tens of thousands of clones listed, about 86% were seen once; the top ten hold approximately 16%. Sequences were derived from PBMCs, sampled around atezolizumab (anti-PD-L1) treatment. All receptors come from a man in his 60s with urothelial cancer. Both conserved end residues are part of each CDR3. The order of the fields is D gene, CDR3 length, clone size, J gene, V gene, CDR3 protein, CDR3 DNA. A D gene is named only where the DNA matches it firmly. The size entry is marked missing in some rows and otherwise reads once, few, many or a size class.

TRBD2,14,few,TRBJ2-2,TRBV30,CAWILADGTGELFF,TGTGCCTGGATTCTAGCGGACGGGACCGGGGAGCTGTTTTTT
TRBD2,15,-,TRBJ2-5,TRBV5-4,CASSLSPGREETQYF,TGTGCCAGCAGCTTATCGCCCGGGAGGGAGGAGACCCAGTACTTC
-,16,-,TRBJ2-7,TRBV4-2,CASSQEWAVGTYEQYF,TGTGCCAGCAGCCAAGAGTGGGCAGTAGGCACCTACGAGCAGTACTTC
TRBD2,14,once,TRBJ2-5,TRBV5-8,CASSLAGDQETQYF,TGTGCCAGCAGCTTAGCGGGGGACCAAGAGACCCAGTACTTC
TRBD1,12,-,TRBJ2-5,TRBV2,CASSTGTETQYF,TGTGCCAGCTCGACAGGGACAGAGACCCAGTACTTC
TRBD2,15,-,TRBJ2-2,TRBV2,CASGWASGGTGELFF,TGTGCCAGCGGTTGGGCTAGCGGGGGCACCGGGGAGCTGTTTTTT
-,13,once,TRBJ2-3,TRBV5-1,CASSFGETDTQYF,TGCGCCAGCAGCTTCGGGGAAACAGATACGCAGTATTTT
TRBD1,14,-,TRBJ1-1,TRBV29-1,CSVGQGIPNTEAFF,TGCAGCGTTGGACAGGGAATACCGAACACTGAAGCTTTCTTT
TRBD1,15,-,TRBJ1-2,TRBV7-9,CASSWIGTGGDGYTF,TGTGCCAGCAGCTGGATAGGGACAGGGGGCGATGGCTACACCTTC
-,13,-,TRBJ2-1,TRBV28,CASRPRVNNEQFF,TGTGCCAGCAGGCCCAGGGTCAACAATGAGCAGTTCTTC
-,17,-,TRBJ1-2,TRBV28,CASSLPRQSALFYGYTF,TGTGCCAGCAGTTTACCTAGGCAGTCCGCCCTTTTCTATGGCTACACCTTC
TRBD1,14,-,TRBJ1-2,TRBV19,CASSTTGTNYGYTF,TGTGCCAGTAGTACGACAGGGACTAACTATGGCTACACCTTC
TRBD1,15,once,TRBJ2-7,TRBV6-1,CASSNLWTGYAEQYF,TGTGCCAGCAGTAATCTTTGGACAGGGTATGCCGAGCAGTACTTC
-,13,-,TRBJ2-7,TRBV6-1,CASRGADPYEQYF,TGTGCCAGCAGGGGGGCTGACCCCTACGAGCAGTACTTC
TRBD1,14,-,TRBJ1-1,TRBV5-8,CASSLGQGYTEAFF,TGTGCCAGCAGCTTGGGACAGGGGTACACTGAAGCTTTCTTT
-,13,-,TRBJ1-5,TRBV19,CASSMGGYQPQHF,TGTGCCAGTAGTATGGGGGGGTATCAGCCCCAGCATTTT
-,11,-,TRBJ2-7,TRBV6-6,CASSFSGEQYF,TGTGCCAGCAGTTTCTCCGGCGAGCAGTACTTC
-,13,-,TRBJ1-2,TRBV30,CAWSAGGFRGYTF,TGTGCCTGGAGCGCCGGGGGTTTTAGGGGCTACACCTTC
-,12,-,TRBJ2-5,TRBV2,CASTGMIETQYF,TGTGCCAGCACGGGGATGATAGAGACCCAGTACTTC
TRBD2,14,-,TRBJ2-1,TRBV6-5,CASSSRTSGNEQFF,TGTGCCAGCAGTTCCCGGACTAGCGGTAATGAGCAGTTCTTC
-,14,many,TRBJ2-7,TRBV11-2,CASSLDRSGNEQYF,TGTGCCAGCAGCTTAGATCGGTCAGGGAACGAGCAGTACTTC
-,16,-,TRBJ2-5,TRBV1,CTSSRGSGEIQETQYF,TGCACCAGCAGCCGGGGTAGCGGGGAGATCCAAGAGACCCAGTACTTC
-,15,-,TRBJ2-5,TRBV19,CASGVVGGNQETQYF,TGTGCCAGTGGGGTGGTGGGGGGAAACCAAGAGACCCAGTACTTC
TRBD1,15,-,TRBJ2-5,TRBV7-9,CASSPGGGEWETQYF,TGTGCCAGCAGCCCAGGGGGCGGGGAGTGGGAGACCCAGTACTTC
-,16,-,TRBJ1-1,TRBV4-2,CASSQATGSGGTEAFF,TGTGCCAGCAGCCAAGCAACGGGCTCCGGGGGCACTGAAGCTTTCTTT
TRBD1,15,-,TRBJ1-3,TRBV10-3,CAIRQGVISGNTIYF,TGTGCCATTCGACAGGGGGTAATCTCTGGAAACACCATATATTTT
TRBD1,15,-,TRBJ1-4,TRBV5-8,CASSGRTGGNEKLFF,TGTGCCAGCAGCGGGCGGACAGGGGGAAATGAAAAACTGTTTTTT
-,16,-,TRBJ1-4,TRBV7-2,CASSASITGWNEKLFF,TGTGCCAGCAGCGCGTCGATTACAGGGTGGAATGAAAAACTGTTTTTT
-,13,-,TRBJ1-1,TRBV9,CASSVDRNTEAFF,TGTGCCAGCAGCGTAGACAGGAACACTGAAGCTTTCTTT
TRBD2,13,-,TRBJ2-1,TRBV30,CAWSAGTRREQFF,TGTGCCTGGAGTGCCGGGACTAGGCGTGAGCAGTTCTTC
-,16,-,TRBJ1-1,TRBV5-4,CASSLGAGVMNTEAFF,TGTGCCAGCAGCTTAGGGGCAGGGGTTATGAACACTGAAGCTTTCTTT
-,14,-,TRBJ2-7,TRBV7-2,CASSLQAGGYEQYF,TGTGCCAGCAGCTTACAGGCCGGGGGATACGAGCAGTACTTC
-,11,-,TRBJ2-7,TRBV28,CASQASYEQYF,TGTGCCAGTCAAGCCTCCTACGAGCAGTACTTC
TRBD1,17,-,TRBJ1-1,TRBV7-2,CASSLGPRGRTNTEAFF,TGTGCCAGCAGCTTAGGGCCCAGGGGGCGTACGAACACTGAAGCTTTCTTT
TRBD1,15,-,TRBJ1-4,TRBV5-1,CASRASGTGGEKLFF,TGCGCCAGCAGGGCTTCCGGGACAGGGGGCGAAAAACTGTTTTTT
-,15,-,TRBJ1-2,TRBV7-6,CASSLAFGANYGYTF,TGTGCCAGCAGCTTAGCGTTCGGGGCTAACTATGGCTACACCTTC
TRBD2,18,once,TRBJ2-4,TRBV5-1,CASSLGWGSGGAKNIQYF,TGCGCCAGCAGCTTGGGCTGGGGTAGCGGGGGAGCCAAAAACATTCAGTACTTC
TRBD1,15,-,TRBJ2-2,TRBV5-4,CASSPPGQYTGELFF,TGTGCCAGCAGTCCTCCGGGACAGTACACCGGGGAGCTGTTTTTT
TRBD2,14,-,TRBJ2-7,TRBV5-1,CASSLELAGGEQYF,TGCGCCAGCAGCTTGGAGTTAGCGGGAGGCGAGCAGTACTTC
-,13,-,TRBJ2-1,TRBV5-1,CASSLESRREQFF,TGCGCCAGCAGCTTGGAATCTCGGCGGGAGCAGTTCTTC
TRBD2,18,-,TRBJ2-3,TRBV15,CATSRDLPSGGAGDTQYF,TGTGCCACCAGCAGAGACCTGCCTAGCGGGGGGGCAGGAGATACGCAGTATTTT